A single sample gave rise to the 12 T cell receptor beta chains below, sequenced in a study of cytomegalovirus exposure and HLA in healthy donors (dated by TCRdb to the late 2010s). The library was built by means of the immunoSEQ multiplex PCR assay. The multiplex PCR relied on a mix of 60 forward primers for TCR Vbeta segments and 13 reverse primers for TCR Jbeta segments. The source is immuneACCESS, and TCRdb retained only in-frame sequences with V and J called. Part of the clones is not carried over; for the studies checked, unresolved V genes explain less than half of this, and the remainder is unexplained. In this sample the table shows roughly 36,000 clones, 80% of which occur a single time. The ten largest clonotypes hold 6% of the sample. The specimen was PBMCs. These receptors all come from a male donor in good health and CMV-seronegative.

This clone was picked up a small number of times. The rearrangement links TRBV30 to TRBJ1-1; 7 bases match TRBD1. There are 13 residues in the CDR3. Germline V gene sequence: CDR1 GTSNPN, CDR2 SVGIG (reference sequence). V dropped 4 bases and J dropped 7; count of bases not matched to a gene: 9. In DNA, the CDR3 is TGTGCCTGGACAATAACAGGGGTAGGTGAAGCTTTCTTT. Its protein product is CAWTITGVGEAFF.

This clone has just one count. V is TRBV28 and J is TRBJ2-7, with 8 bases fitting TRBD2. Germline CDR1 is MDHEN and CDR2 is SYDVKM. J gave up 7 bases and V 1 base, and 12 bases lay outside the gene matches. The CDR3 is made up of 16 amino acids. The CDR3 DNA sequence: TGTGCCAGCAGTTTATCCACAAGAGCGGGAGTAAAAGAGCAGTACTTC. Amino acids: CASSLSTRAGVKEQYF.

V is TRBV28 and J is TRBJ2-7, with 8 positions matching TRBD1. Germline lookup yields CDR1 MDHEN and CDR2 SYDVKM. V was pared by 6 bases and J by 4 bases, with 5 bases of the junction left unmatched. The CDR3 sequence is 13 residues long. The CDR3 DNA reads TGTGCCAGCAGGAGGACAGGGTTATACGAGCAGTACTTC. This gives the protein CASRRTGLYEQYF.

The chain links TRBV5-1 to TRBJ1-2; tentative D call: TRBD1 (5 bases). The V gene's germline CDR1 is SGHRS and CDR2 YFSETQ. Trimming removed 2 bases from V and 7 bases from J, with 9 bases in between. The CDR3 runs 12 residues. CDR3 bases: TGCGCCAGCAGCTTTAAGGGGTTTGGCTACACCTTC. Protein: CASSFKGFGYTF.

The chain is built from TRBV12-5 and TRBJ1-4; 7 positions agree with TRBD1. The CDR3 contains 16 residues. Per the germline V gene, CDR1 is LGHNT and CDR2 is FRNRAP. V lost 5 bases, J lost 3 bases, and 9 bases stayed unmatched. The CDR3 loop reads CASGLEQGRANEKLFF. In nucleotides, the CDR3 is TGTGCTAGTGGTCTCGAACAGGGGCGCGCTAATGAAAAACTGTTTTTT.

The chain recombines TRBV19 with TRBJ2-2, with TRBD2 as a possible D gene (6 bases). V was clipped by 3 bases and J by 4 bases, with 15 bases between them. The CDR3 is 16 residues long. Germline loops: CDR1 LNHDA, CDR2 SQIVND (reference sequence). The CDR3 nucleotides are TGTGCCAGTAGTATTGTAGCGGAGCTCGGCACCGGGGAGCTGTTTTTT. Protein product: CASSIVAELGTGELFF.

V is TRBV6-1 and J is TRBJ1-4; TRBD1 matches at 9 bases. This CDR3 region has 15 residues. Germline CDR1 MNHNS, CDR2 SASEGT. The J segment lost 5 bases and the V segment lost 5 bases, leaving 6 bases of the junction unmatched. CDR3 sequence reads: CASSSTGTGNEKLFF. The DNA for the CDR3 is TGTGCCAGCAGTTCCACCGGGACAGGGAATGAAAAACTGTTTTTT.

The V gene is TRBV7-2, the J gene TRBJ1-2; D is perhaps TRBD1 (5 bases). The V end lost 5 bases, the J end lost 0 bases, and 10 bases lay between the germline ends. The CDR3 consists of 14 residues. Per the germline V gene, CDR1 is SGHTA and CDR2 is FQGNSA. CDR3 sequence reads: CASSLQESNYGYTF. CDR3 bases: TGTGCCAGCAGCCTACAGGAGTCTAACTATGGCTACACCTTC.

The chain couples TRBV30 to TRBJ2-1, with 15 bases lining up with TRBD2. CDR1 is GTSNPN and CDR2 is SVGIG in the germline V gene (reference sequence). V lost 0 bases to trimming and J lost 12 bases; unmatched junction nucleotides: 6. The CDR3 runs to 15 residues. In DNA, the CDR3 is TGTGCCTGGAGTGTGCCGGGACTAGCGGGGGGAAGGCAGTTCTTC. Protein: CAWSVPGLAGGRQFF.

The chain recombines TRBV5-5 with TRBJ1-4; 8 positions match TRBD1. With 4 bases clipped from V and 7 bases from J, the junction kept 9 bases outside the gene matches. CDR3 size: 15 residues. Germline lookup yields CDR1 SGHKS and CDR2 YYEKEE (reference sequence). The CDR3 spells CASSLAGQGGEKLFF. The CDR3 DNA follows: TGTGCCAGCAGCCTAGCCGGACAGGGCGGTGAAAAACTGTTTTTT.

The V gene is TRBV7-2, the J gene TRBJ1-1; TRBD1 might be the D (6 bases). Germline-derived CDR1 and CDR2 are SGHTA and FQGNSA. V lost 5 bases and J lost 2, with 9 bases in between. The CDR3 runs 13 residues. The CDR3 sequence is CASSQQGNTEAFF. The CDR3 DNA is TGTGCCAGCAGCCAACAGGGAAACACTGAAGCTTTCTTT.

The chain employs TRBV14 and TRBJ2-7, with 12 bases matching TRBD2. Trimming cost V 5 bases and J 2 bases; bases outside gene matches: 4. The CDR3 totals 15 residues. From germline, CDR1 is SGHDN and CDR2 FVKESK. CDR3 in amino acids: CASSWTSGNPYEQYF. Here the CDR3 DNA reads TGTGCCAGCAGCTGGACTAGCGGGAACCCCTACGAGCAGTACTTC.